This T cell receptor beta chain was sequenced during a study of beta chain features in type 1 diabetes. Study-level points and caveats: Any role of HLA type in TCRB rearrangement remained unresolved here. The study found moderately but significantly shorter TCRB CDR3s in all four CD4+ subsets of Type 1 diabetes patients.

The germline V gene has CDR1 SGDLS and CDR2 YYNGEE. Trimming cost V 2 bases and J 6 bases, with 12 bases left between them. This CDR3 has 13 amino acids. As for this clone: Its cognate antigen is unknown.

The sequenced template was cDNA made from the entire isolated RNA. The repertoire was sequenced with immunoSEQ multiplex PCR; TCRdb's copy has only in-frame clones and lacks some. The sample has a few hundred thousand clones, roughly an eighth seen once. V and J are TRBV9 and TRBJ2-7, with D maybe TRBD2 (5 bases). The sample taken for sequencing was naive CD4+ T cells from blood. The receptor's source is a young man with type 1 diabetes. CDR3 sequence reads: CASSVALAGEQYF. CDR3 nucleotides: TGTGCCAGCAGCGTCGCCCTAGCAGGCGAGCAGTACTTC.